This T cell receptor beta chain was recorded in a study of PD-L1 blockade in urothelial cancer. As regards this clone: The antigen is undetermined.

Time point here: pretreatment peripheral blood. V gave up 0 bases and J gave up 4 bases; unmatched junction bases: 13. Per germline, CDR1 MNHEY and CDR2 SMNVEV (reference sequence). CDR3 size: 18 residues. The repertoire was sequenced with immunoSEQ multiplex PCR; TCRdb's copy has only in-frame clones and lacks some. This table holds approximately 86,000 clones, approximately 80% found once. Notes on the study in general: Better progression-free and overall survival followed lower pretreatment blood clonality.

Material: PBMCs, obtained around atezolizumab (anti-PD-L1) treatment. The chain uses TRBV27 and TRBJ2-7, with TRBD1 matching over 9 bases. This receptor was obtained from a man in his forties with urothelial cancer. The chain's CDR3 is CASSLSHLPDRGKYEQYF. Here the CDR3 DNA reads TGTGCCAGCAGTTTATCCCACCTCCCGGACAGGGGAAAGTACGAGCAGTACTTC.